This entry concerns a single TCR beta chain. Germline V gives CDR1 MGHRA, CDR2 YSYEKL. CDR3 length: 15 amino acids. The V and J ends lost 0 bases and 8 bases respectively, with 13 bases between them. These data come from a study of blood T cell repertoires in COVID-19. The wider study: The United States, Italy and Spain provided the acute and convalescent COVID-19 samples. Sources were T cells, B-cell-depleted T cells, or PBMCs; the material itself was cDNA or gDNA.

In the authors' workflow: Scientists estimated how many nucleated cells there were by amplifying reference gene primers. TCRdb's table, derived via immunoSEQ multiplex PCR, lists solely in-frame clones and lacks some. That table supplies the V and J calls and clone size; D and trimming were determined from the DNA. The table records about 190,000 clones, around 86% of them present only once. The rearrangement joins TRBV4-1 to TRBJ1-4, with a weak D call TRBD1 (6 bases). The origin of this receptor is a man in his forties or fifties with active or convalescent COVID-19. Specimen: peripheral blood. The CDR3, as DNA: TGCGCCAGCAGCCAAGAAACAGGGTGGGGAGAAAAACTGTTTTTT. Protein sequence: CASSQETGWGEKLFF.